The 14 T cell receptor beta chains given below trace back to one sample, sequenced in a study of cytomegalovirus exposure and HLA in healthy donors. The assay was immunoSEQ multiplex PCR, and TCRdb's table has in-frame clones only and misses some. In the table there are over 150,000 clones, about 90% of which are singletons. The specimen was PBMCs. The receptors originated from a man between 18 and 35 years old in good health and CMV-seropositive.

The chain employs TRBV7-9 and TRBJ2-1, with 8 bases lining up with TRBD1. Trimming at V came to 2 bases and at J to 4 bases, leaving 4 bases not matched to a gene. Germline V gives CDR1 SEHNR, CDR2 FQNEAQ (reference sequence). The CDR3 length is 15 residues. DNA of the CDR3: TGTGCCAGCAGCTTACAGGGGGCGCCTTACAATGAGCAGTTCTTC. The encoded protein is CASSLQGAPYNEQFF. The complete variable domain, with remaining parts taken from reference TRBV7-9 and TRBJ2-1, reads DTGVSQNPRHKITKRGQNVTFRCDPISEHNRLYWYRQTLGQGPEFLTYFQNEAQLEKSRLLSDRFSAERPKGSFSTLEIQRTEQGDSAMYLCASSLQGAPYNEQFFGPGTRLTVL.

The rearrangement uses TRBV7-8 and TRBJ2-3, with a possible D match to TRBD2 (5 bases). Trimming took 6 bases from V and 4 from J, leaving 14 bases between them. The CDR3 loop spans 14 amino acids. Germline-derived CDR1 and CDR2 are SGHVS and FQNEAQ. CDR3 residues: CASRRGYQPDTQYF. The CDR3 coding sequence is TGTGCCAGCAGGCGAGGGTATCAGCCAGATACGCAGTATTTT.

The chain is built from TRBV7-3 and TRBJ1-5; no firm D call. V was shortened by 1 base and J by 7 bases, with 11 bases between the two germline ends. Per germline, CDR1 SGHTA and CDR2 FQGTGA. There are 14 residues in the CDR3. The CDR3 nucleotides are TGTGCCAGCAGCTTAAGGCCCGGGAGCCAGCCCCAGCATTTT. It specifies CASSLRPGSQPQHF.

J is TRBJ1-2 and V is TRBV29-1; 12 bases line up with TRBD1. V was clipped by 6 bases and J by 3 bases; unmatched bases: 17. The CDR3 runs to 18 residues. CDR1 and CDR2 (germline): SQVTM, ANQGSEA. The CDR3 protein is CSVLIKMPGQGAYYGYTF. The CDR3 region has the DNA TGCAGCGTCCTCATAAAGATGCCGGGACAGGGGGCTTACTATGGCTACACCTTC.

The chain recombines TRBV7-2 with TRBJ2-3, with D unresolved. Germline CDR1 and CDR2: SGHTA and FQGNSA. The length of the CDR3 is 15 residues. V shed 3 bases and J shed 0 bases, with 10 bases lying between them. CDR3 residues: CASSFYSRSTDTQYF. For the CDR3, the DNA is TGTGCCAGCAGCTTTTATTCCCGGAGCACAGATACGCAGTATTTT.

This chain uses TRBV4-2 with TRBJ2-1, with 14 bases matching TRBD2. Germline loops: CDR1 LGHNA, CDR2 YNFKEQ. The J segment lost 8 bases and the V segment lost 0 bases, leaving 3 bases of the junction unmatched. The CDR3 is 16 residues long. CDR3 nucleotides: TGTGCCAGCAGCCAAGATGGGACTAGCGGGAGTGATGAGCAGTTCTTC. It specifies CASSQDGTSGSDEQFF.

V gene TRBV6-6 combines with J gene TRBJ1-4; tentatively, D is TRBD1 (5 bases). This CDR3 region has 16 residues. CDR1 is MNHNY, CDR2 SVGAGI, per germline (reference sequence). V dropped 7 bases and J dropped 1 base, with 16 bases sitting between them. CDR3 amino acids: CASKNSRGITNEKLFF. Written as DNA, the CDR3 is TGTGCCAGCAAAAACAGCCGGGGGATAACTAATGAAAAACTGTTTTTT.

This chain uses TRBV9 with TRBJ2-7; TRBD2 might be the D (7 bases). The CDR3 has 15 amino acids. V lost 3 bases and J lost 2, with 15 bases in between. In germline, CDR1 is SGDLS, CDR2 YYNGEE. The CDR3 protein is CASSGGGGPTYEQYF. For the CDR3, the DNA is TGTGCCAGCAGCGGCGGCGGGGGCCCAACCTACGAGCAGTACTTC.

The V gene is TRBV7-6, the J gene TRBJ2-1; 15 bases align to TRBD2. The CDR3 spans 18 residues. The germline V gene has CDR1 SGHVS and CDR2 FNYEAQ. The junction had 9 bases not matched to a gene; V was cut back by 1 base and J by 8 bases. The CDR3 sequence: CASSLGSGLAGGLHEQFF. The CDR3 nucleotides read TGTGCCAGCAGCTTAGGATCGGGACTAGCGGGAGGTTTGCATGAGCAGTTCTTC.

The chain uses TRBV30 and TRBJ1-3, with 9 bases lining up with TRBD1. This CDR3 comprises 17 residues. Germline V gives CDR1 GTSNPN, CDR2 SVGIG (reference sequence). Trimming cost V 0 bases and J 2 bases; bases outside gene matches: 8. CDR3 loop: CAWSVGTGHTTGNTIYF. The CDR3 region has the DNA TGTGCCTGGAGTGTAGGGACAGGGCATACTACTGGAAACACCATATATTTT.

The chain employs TRBV6-5 and TRBJ2-5; TRBD2 agrees at 7 bases. CDR3 length: 13 amino acids. The germline V gene has CDR1 MNHEY and CDR2 SVGAGI. J was trimmed by 0 bases and V by 8 bases; bases with no gene match: 3. The CDR3 loop reads CASGGGYQETQYF. The DNA of the CDR3 is TGTGCCAGCGGGGGGGGGTACCAAGAGACCCAGTACTTC.

The gene calls are TRBV2 and TRBJ2-7; 8 nucleotides match TRBD2. After removal of 0 bases from V and 4 bases from J, the junction contained 5 bases not matched to a gene. The CDR3 consists of 15 residues. From germline, CDR1 is SNHLY and CDR2 FYNNEI. The CDR3 loop reads CASSEAPGLGYEQYF. The CDR3 bases are TGTGCCAGCAGTGAAGCTCCGGGACTAGGGTACGAGCAGTACTTC.

The rearrangement uses TRBV19 and TRBJ1-5; a possible D gene is TRBD1 (6 bases). Trimming took off 7 bases at V and 5 bases at J, with 15 bases between the two ends. The CDR3 has 14 residues. CDR1 LNHDA and CDR2 SQIVND come from the germline V gene (reference sequence). Here the CDR3 DNA reads TGTGCCAGTAATTCCGGGGGGCTTTATCAGCCCCAGCATTTT. It specifies CASNSGGLYQPQHF.

The rearrangement links TRBV7-9 to TRBJ2-5; 8 bases agree with TRBD2. V lost 5 bases, J lost 1 base, and 6 bases stayed unmatched. Per germline, CDR1 SEHNR and CDR2 FQNEAQ (reference sequence). The CDR3 runs 15 residues. As DNA, the CDR3 is TGTGCCAGCAGCCGCGTAGCGGGACTCCAAGAGACCCAGTACTTC. Encoded protein: CASSRVAGLQETQYF. Supplemented by reference TRBV7-9 and TRBJ2-5, the full variable domain reads DTGVSQNPRHKITKRGQNVTFRCDPISEHNRLYWYRQTLGQGPEFLTYFQNEAQLEKSRLLSDRFSAERPKGSFSTLEIQRTEQGDSAMYLCASSRVAGLQETQYFGPGTRLLVL.